This T cell receptor beta chain stems from a study of blood T cell repertoires in COVID-19. Study background: Specimens from acute and convalescent COVID-19 originated in the United States, Italy and Spain.

The V gene end was trimmed by 3 bases and the J gene end by 5 bases; junction bases not matched to a gene: 4. CDR3 length: 14 residues. The germline V gene has CDR1 SGHKS and CDR2 YYEKEE (reference sequence). Assay: immunoSEQ multiplex PCR; the TCRdb copy retains only in-frame clones and omits some. The sample shows 390,000 or so clones, roughly four fifths of them seen only once. The TCR comes from a woman in her fifties or sixties who had recovered from COVID-19. The specimen sequenced was PBMCs or T cells enriched from blood (not recorded which). The chain joins TRBV5-5 to TRBJ1-4, with 7 positions matching TRBD1. The CDR3 spells CASSWGQPNEKLFF. The DNA of the CDR3 is TGTGCCAGCAGCTGGGGACAGCCGAATGAAAAACTGTTTTTT.